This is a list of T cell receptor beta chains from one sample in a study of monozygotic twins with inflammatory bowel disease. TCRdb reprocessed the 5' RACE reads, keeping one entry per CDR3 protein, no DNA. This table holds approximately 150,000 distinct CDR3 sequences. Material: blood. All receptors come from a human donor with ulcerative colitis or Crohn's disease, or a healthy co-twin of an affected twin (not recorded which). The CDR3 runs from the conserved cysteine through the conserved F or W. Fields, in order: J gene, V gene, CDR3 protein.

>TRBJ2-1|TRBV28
CASSHGTSASYNEQFF
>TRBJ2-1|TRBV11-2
CASSLEAGEHNEQFF
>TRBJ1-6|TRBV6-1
CASTGRSYNSPLHF
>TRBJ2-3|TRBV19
CASTPDRGNTDTQYF
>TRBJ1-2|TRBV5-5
CASRPGPELDYGYTF
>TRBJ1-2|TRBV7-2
CASSLGQGSGYTF
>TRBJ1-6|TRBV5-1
CASSLQGTRDNSPLHF
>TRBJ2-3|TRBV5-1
CASSSREAGDTQYF
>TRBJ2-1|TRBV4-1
CASSQWREGNNEQFF
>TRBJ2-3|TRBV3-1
CASSQSSRGTQYF
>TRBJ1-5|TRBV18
CASSPGPGALGQPQHF
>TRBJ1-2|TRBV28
CASSSDYYGYTF
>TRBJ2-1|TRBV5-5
CASSLDGSHIYNEQFF
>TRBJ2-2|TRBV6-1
CASSISGANTGELFF
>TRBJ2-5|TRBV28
CASSLGDYRQETQYF
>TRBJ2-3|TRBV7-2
CASSPPPTDTQYF
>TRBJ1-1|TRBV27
CASSLDDRLEAFF
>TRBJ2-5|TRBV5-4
CASSLELNWGETQYF
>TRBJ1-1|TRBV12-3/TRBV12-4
CASSLVKGEGSQLGAFF
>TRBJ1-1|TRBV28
CAHQGGNTEAFF
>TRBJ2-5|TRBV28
CASSPLGTGAEGTQYF
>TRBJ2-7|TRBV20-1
CSASSTYEQYF
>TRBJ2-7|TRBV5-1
CASSLESGASSYEQYF
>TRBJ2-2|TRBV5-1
CASNGGSSENTGELFF
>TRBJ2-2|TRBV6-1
CASSVYVGGLFF
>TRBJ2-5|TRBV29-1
CSFSPDRGGETQYF
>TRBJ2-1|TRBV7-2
CASSFQAGVANEQFF
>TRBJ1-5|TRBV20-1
CSAPGTGDQPQHF
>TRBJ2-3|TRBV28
CASDWAASTDTQYF
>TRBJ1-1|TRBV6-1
CASTVGQGYGSEAFF
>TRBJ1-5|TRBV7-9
CASSYWGEDQPQHF
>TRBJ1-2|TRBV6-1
CASSPVRVLSYGYTF
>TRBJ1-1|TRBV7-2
CASSSQGFMNTEAFF
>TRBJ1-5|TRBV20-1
CSARAPSPYANEPQHF
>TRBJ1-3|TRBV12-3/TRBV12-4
CASSLSRLGTIYF
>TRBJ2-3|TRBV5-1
CASSWTSGRPTDTQYF
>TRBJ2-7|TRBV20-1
CSARWLSYEQYF
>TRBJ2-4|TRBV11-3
CASSSTTSGQAKNIQYF
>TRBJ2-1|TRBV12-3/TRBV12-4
CASTLYSGGSNEQFF
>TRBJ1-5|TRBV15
CATSRDRQGGNQPQHF
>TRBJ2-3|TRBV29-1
CSSAGQWPDTQYF